These 31 T cell receptor delta chains were sequenced from one sample in a study of Vδ1+ human thymocytes. Study results and limitations: Thymic TRG and TRD repertoires appeared highly polyclonal, with Gaussian CDR3 length distributions.

Their target antigens are unknown. RNA was extracted from the cells and then reverse transcribed. The CDR3 regions were amplified by multiplex PCR from V-gene primers to a constant-region primer. TCRdb repeated clone calling on the multiplex PCR reads with CATT. Here the sample spans under 30,000 delta-chain clones, 6% to 8% being singletons. Specimen: Vdelta1+ gamma-delta thymocytes from the thymus. The subset denotes: FACS-sorted CD3+ TCRalphabeta- TCRVdelta1+ TCRVdelta2- thymocytes. The receptor source for this set is a girl under three years old who had congenital heart surgery.

This clone turned up a few times. The chain employs TRDV2 and TRDJ3; D might be TRDD3 (6 bases). CDR3 length equals 20 residues. CDR1 GEAIGNYY and CDR2 EKD come from the germline V gene. Between the trimmed V and J ends, which lost 3 bases and 8 bases, there was a span of 28 bases. CDR3 protein: CACDLVYWEIRKTYTRQMFF. In DNA form, the CDR3 reads TGTGCCTGTGACCTTGTATACTGGGAGATACGTAAGACCTACACCCGACAGATGTTTTTC.

This clone ranks as medium-sized (0.01 to 0.1%). This chain uses TRDV2 with TRDJ1; the D is unclear. The germline CDR1 and CDR2 sequences are GEAIGNYY and EKD. This CDR3 region has 13 residues. The V and J ends lost 1 base and 3 bases respectively, with 8 bases between them. The CDR3 region is CACDTMFADKLIF. CDR3 nucleotides: TGTGCCTGTGACACGATGTTCGCCGATAAACTCATCTTT.

The rearrangement links TRDV1 to TRDJ1; no definite D call. CDR3 length equals 21 residues. The V end lost 5 bases, the J end lost 0 bases, and 31 bases lay between the germline ends. Germline CDR1 TSWWSYY, CDR2 QGS. CDR3 in DNA: TGTGCTCTTGGGTATAAACCAATATTCTCCGAATGGGAGACTAACACCGATAAACTCATCTTT. This gives the protein CALGYKPIFSEWETNTDKLIF.

This clone was seen a few times. This chain connects TRDV1 to TRDJ1; 12 nucleotides align to TRDD3. The J segment lost 2 bases and the V segment lost 1 base, leaving 8 bases of the junction unmatched. This CDR3 contains 18 residues. In germline, CDR1 is TSWWSYY, CDR2 QGS. For the CDR3, the DNA is TGTGCTCTTGGGGAACCGGGGATACTGGGGGATACTACCGATAAACTCATCTTT. Protein sequence: CALGEPGILGDTTDKLIF.

This chain links TRDV1 with TRDJ1, with D maybe TRDD3 (6 bases). Between the trimmed V and J ends, which lost 1 base and 6 bases, there was a span of 12 bases. Germline lookup yields CDR1 TSWWSYY and CDR2 QGS. The CDR3 is 14 amino acids. CDR3 protein: CALGERDRGYKLIF. The CDR3 DNA reads TGTGCTCTTGGGGAACGCGATCGGGGATATAAACTCATCTTT.

This clone was seen a handful of times. V is TRDV1 and J is TRDJ1; TRDD2 is a possible D gene (5 bases). V was clipped by 3 bases and J by 0 bases, with 11 bases between them. The CDR3 has 15 amino acids. Germline CDR1 is TSWWSYY and CDR2 is QGS. For the CDR3, the DNA is TGTGCTCTTGGGGAGCTTCCGCCCTACACCGATAAACTCATCTTT. Translating gives CALGELPPYTDKLIF.

The gene calls are TRDV1 and TRDJ1; TRDD3 matches at 7 bases. The J gene is absent in TCRdb and was assigned here via DNA matching to germline. The CDR3 consists of 26 residues. The V gene end was trimmed by 4 bases and the J gene end by 0 bases; junction bases not matched to a gene: 38. CDR1 and CDR2 (germline): TSWWSYY, QGS. CDR3 DNA: TGTGCTCTTGGGGTCCTTTCCTCGGCTCTTCACTCGGGGGGGATGCCCTTCGCTCAGTACACCGATAAACTCATCTTT. This gives the protein CALGVLSSALHSGGMPFAQYTDKLIF.

This clone was recorded a few times. V is TRDV1 and J is TRDJ1; D gene ambiguous. Germline V CDR1 and CDR2: TSWWSYY, QGS. V lost 3 bases and J lost 1, with 30 bases in between. This CDR3 has 21 residues. CDR3 in DNA: TGTGCTCTTGGGGACAATCTCCCTCCCATGTCACACTCAGACATCACCGATAAACTCATCTTT. Translated, it gives CALGDNLPPMSHSDITDKLIF.

This clone occurred a few times. This sequence joins TRDV1 and TRDJ1, with TRDD2 as a possible D gene (5 bases). Looked up from germline, CDR1 is TSWWSYY and CDR2 is QGS. V was trimmed by 2 bases and J by 0 bases, leaving 13 bases between them. The CDR3 totals 16 residues. CDR3: CALGERASPYTDKLIF. The CDR3 nucleotides are TGTGCTCTTGGGGAAAGGGCTTCCCCGTACACCGATAAACTCATCTTT.

This clone was counted between two and nine times. The rearrangement uses TRDV1 and TRDJ1; 13 bases are shared with TRDD3. The CDR3 contains 23 residues. Per germline, CDR1 TSWWSYY and CDR2 QGS. J lost 3 bases, V lost 2 bases, and 24 bases had no gene match. CDR3 loop: CALGEFRPTSQLGDTPSPDKLIF. The CDR3 DNA sequence: TGTGCTCTTGGGGAATTTCGACCTACGTCGCAACTGGGGGATACGCCCTCCCCCGATAAACTCATCTTT.

In its sample, this clone ranks as medium-sized. Other DNA sequences in the same sample also yield this CDR3. The rearrangement joins TRDV2 to TRDJ1; D possibly corresponds to TRDD3 (5 bases). V dropped 2 bases and J dropped 0 bases, with 15 bases sitting between them. In germline, CDR1 is GEAIGNYY, CDR2 EKD. The CDR3 is 16 amino acids. The CDR3: CACDISWADYTDKLIF. CDR3 in DNA: TGTGCCTGTGACATCAGCTGGGCCGACTACACCGATAAACTCATCTTT.

The chain links TRDV1 to TRDJ1; TRDD3 aligns across 8 bases. With 5 bases clipped from V and 1 base from J, the junction kept 12 bases outside the gene matches. The V gene's germline CDR1 is TSWWSYY and CDR2 QGS. The length of the CDR3 is 17 residues. The DNA for the CDR3 is TGTGCTCTTGGGAAGAGGGTCGGACTGGGGGCCACCGATAAACTCATCTTT. The encoded protein is CALGKRVGLGATDKLIF.

The J gene is TRDJ1, the V gene TRDV1; 10 bases fit TRDD3. CDR3 size: 20 residues. CDR1 and CDR2 from the germline V gene are TSWWSYY and QGS. After removal of 5 bases from V and 2 bases from J, the junction contained 20 bases not matched to a gene. As DNA, the CDR3 is TGTGCTCTTGGGACAGCCCCCTCCGCCGGGGGATACGAAGGGACCGATAAACTCATCTTT. As protein: CALGTAPSAGGYEGTDKLIF.

This clone was observed a single time. The J gene was identified as TRDJ1, and no V gene was called; TRDD3, as called in the table, went unchecked against the DNA. The length of the CDR3 is 25 residues. CDR3 in DNA: TGTGCTCTTGGGGAGCCCCCCGCGAGTCTTGGAAGTCTACGGGGGATAGGGGGACCAACCGATAAACTCATCTTT. Translated, it gives CALGEPPASLGSLRGIGGPTDKLIF.

By share, this clone ranks as medium-sized. The sample holds other DNA sequences that translate to the same CDR3. The chain carries TRDV2 and TRDJ1; TRDD3 is a possible D gene (5 bases). Trimming left V 5 bases short and J 0 bases short, with 6 bases between. The CDR3 runs to 12 residues. CDR1 and CDR2 (germline): GEAIGNYY, EKD. The CDR3 sequence: CACGGDTDKLIF. CDR3 nucleotides: TGTGCCTGTGGGGGGGACACCGATAAACTCATCTTT.

The rearrangement links TRDV1 to TRDJ1; D is unclear. This CDR3 comprises 15 residues. V lost 1 base to trimming and J lost 0 bases, with 9 bases between them. CDR1 and CDR2 from the germline V gene are TSWWSYY and QGS. This chain's CDR3 is CALGERVRYTDKLIF. In nucleotides, the CDR3 is TGTGCTCTTGGGGAACGCGTACGATACACCGATAAACTCATCTTT.

This chain links TRDV1 with TRDJ1, with 13 bases lining up with TRDD3. With 2 bases clipped from V and 1 base from J, the junction kept 22 bases outside the gene matches. Germline lookup yields CDR1 TSWWSYY and CDR2 QGS. The CDR3 sequence is 23 residues long. Written as DNA, the CDR3 is TGTGCTCTTGGGGAAGGGGGGTGGCTGCTTTTACTGGGGGATACGCCGTCCACCGATAAACTCATCTTT. Translation: CALGEGGWLLLLGDTPSTDKLIF.

This rearrangement joins TRDV1 to TRDJ1, with TRDD3 identical over 9 bases. Since TCRdb gives no J gene, matching the DNA to germline was used here to assign it. The CDR3 totals 19 residues. The V segment lost 0 bases and the J segment 0 bases; nucleotides outside the gene matches: 11. In germline, CDR1 is TSWWSYY, CDR2 QGS. CDR3 DNA: TGTGCTCTTGGGGAACTGTTTTTACTGGGGGAAACGTACACCGATAAACTCATCTTT. Amino acids: CALGELFLLGETYTDKLIF.

This chain links TRDV1 with TRDJ1, with D perhaps matching TRDD2 (5 bases). Trimming stripped 4 bases from V and 6 bases from J, with 30 bases between. CDR3 length equals 19 residues. Germline values: CDR1 TSWWSYY, CDR2 QGS. The CDR3 protein is CALGGFPRSTPRLFHKLIF. DNA for the CDR3: TGTGCTCTTGGGGGGTTTCCTCGGAGTACCCCTCGATTGTTCCATAAACTCATCTTT.

This clone turned up a few times. The genes are TRDV1 and TRDJ1; 8 nucleotides agree with TRDD3. V trimming: 2 bases; J trimming: 0 bases; junction bases outside the gene matches: 8. CDR3 size: 17 residues. Germline V gene lookup returns CDR1 TSWWSYY and CDR2 QGS. This CDR3 reads CALGEMEGIPYTDKLIF. CDR3 DNA sequence: TGTGCTCTTGGGGAAATGGAGGGGATACCCTACACCGATAAACTCATCTTT.

This clone has more than one count but fewer than ten. This chain uses TRDV2 with TRDJ1; 13 bases align to TRDD3. The CDR3 sequence is 23 residues long. CDR1 and CDR2 (germline): GEAIGNYY, EKD. The junction had 23 bases not matched to a gene; V was cut back by 0 bases and J by 2 bases. This chain's CDR3 is CACDTGCPPLLGDTRRRTDKLIF. The CDR3 region has the DNA TGTGCCTGTGACACCGGCTGTCCCCCCTTACTGGGGGATACGCGTCGTCGGACCGATAAACTCATCTTT.

The chain joins TRDV1 to TRDJ1, with 8 bases aligning to TRDD3. The CDR3 length is 26 residues. With 5 bases clipped from V and 8 bases from J, the junction kept 46 bases outside the gene matches. Germline V CDR1 and CDR2: TSWWSYY, QGS. The CDR3 DNA reads as TGTGCTCTTGGGATATTCGGCTTCCCCCGCTCGGATACTGGGGGCCTACAGTATACACGGAGATTCAAACTCATCTTT. Encoded protein: CALGIFGFPRSDTGGLQYTRRFKLIF.

The genes are TRDV1 and TRDJ1, with D possibly being TRDD2 (7 bases). Germline V gene sequence: CDR1 TSWWSYY, CDR2 QGS. V was cut by 5 bases and J by 0 bases, with 34 bases left in between. CDR3 length equals 22 residues. CDR3: CALGPPRGGPSSGASYTDKLIF. CDR3 sequence (DNA): TGTGCTCTTGGGCCGCCCCGAGGCGGGCCTTCCTCTGGGGCTTCGTACACCGATAAACTCATCTTT.

This clone was counted only a few times. The V call is TRDV1, the J call TRDJ1; a possible D gene is TRDD2 (6 bases). The germline V gene encodes CDR1 TSWWSYY and CDR2 QGS. The germline V and J ends were trimmed by 1 base and 0 bases, with 27 bases remaining between them. This CDR3 has 21 residues. The CDR3 reads CALGEHLRPSAEGTHTDKLIF. CDR3 nucleotides: TGTGCTCTTGGGGAACACCTAAGGCCTTCCGCTGAAGGGACCCACACCGATAAACTCATCTTT.

The rearrangement uses TRDV2 and TRDJ1; 9 bases align to TRDD3. The germline V gene encodes CDR1 GEAIGNYY and CDR2 EKD. The junction had 17 bases not matched to a gene; V was cut back by 1 base and J by 3 bases. The CDR3 totals 19 residues. The chain's CDR3 is CACDTDSPTRGDTSDKLIF. Here the CDR3 DNA reads TGTGCCTGTGACACAGATAGTCCTACAAGGGGGGATACATCCGATAAACTCATCTTT.

This clone has a handful of counts. The chain has TRDV1 and TRDJ1; 9 bases align to TRDD2. CDR1 is TSWWSYY and CDR2 is QGS in the germline V gene. Unmatched junction bases numbered 24, after V lost 4 bases and J lost 0 bases. The CDR3 loop spans 22 amino acids. The DNA for the CDR3 is TGTGCTCTTGGGGTTCTCACCTTCCTACGTGGCGGGGGAATACCGTACACCGATAAACTCATCTTT. As protein: CALGVLTFLRGGGIPYTDKLIF.

The chain employs TRDV1 and TRDJ1, with D unresolved. The CDR3 runs 17 residues. V lost 2 bases, J lost 0 bases, and 16 bases lay in between. Germline V gene sequence: CDR1 TSWWSYY, CDR2 QGS. For the CDR3, the DNA is TGTGCTCTTGGGGAAAGGCTGTCCTGGATTTACACCGATAAACTCATCTTT. It encodes CALGERLSWIYTDKLIF.

This rearrangement joins TRDV1 to TRDJ1, with TRDD2 identical over 7 bases. In the absence of a J gene in TCRdb, the DNA was matched to germline to assign it here. The germline V gene encodes CDR1 TSWWSYY and CDR2 QGS. The CDR3 spans 19 residues. The J segment lost 2 bases and the V segment lost 4 bases, leaving 19 bases of the junction unmatched. The CDR3 is CALGARPSLSLWGTDKLIF. In nucleotides, the CDR3 is TGTGCTCTTGGGGCTCGGCCTTCCTTAAGTTTGTGGGGTACCGATAAACTCATCTTT.

The chain joins TRDV1 to TRDJ1; 12 nucleotides line up with TRDD3. Here the J gene was assigned by germline matching of the DNA, as TCRdb has none. V gave up 2 bases and J gave up 0 bases; unmatched junction bases: 31. Germline CDR1 TSWWSYY, CDR2 QGS. The CDR3 has 26 residues. The CDR3 DNA sequence: TGTGCTCTTGGGGAAAGGGCCCACTCGCCGAACGCTACGGACCACTGGGGGATACCCAACACCGATAAACTCATCTTT. Its protein is CALGERAHSPNATDHWGIPNTDKLIF.

This chain links TRDV1 with TRDJ1; 8 nucleotides agree with TRDD3. CDR3 length equals 19 residues. Germline V gene data show CDR1 as TSWWSYY and CDR2 as QGS. With 1 base clipped from V and 0 bases from J, the junction kept 13 bases outside the gene matches. The CDR3 spells CALGEPEKNLGEYTDKLIF. The CDR3 DNA reads TGTGCTCTTGGGGAACCGGAGAAGAACCTGGGGGAGTACACCGATAAACTCATCTTT.

This chain uses TRDV1 with TRDJ1, with 9 bases matching TRDD3. This CDR3 is 21 amino acids long. V lost 0 bases and J lost 1; bases outside the gene matches: 18. CDR1 is TSWWSYY and CDR2 is QGS in the germline V gene. DNA for the CDR3: TGTGCTCTTGGGGAACTATCCCGACTCTGGGGGATTATGATGGTCACCGATAAACTCATCTTT. Protein: CALGELSRLWGIMMVTDKLIF.